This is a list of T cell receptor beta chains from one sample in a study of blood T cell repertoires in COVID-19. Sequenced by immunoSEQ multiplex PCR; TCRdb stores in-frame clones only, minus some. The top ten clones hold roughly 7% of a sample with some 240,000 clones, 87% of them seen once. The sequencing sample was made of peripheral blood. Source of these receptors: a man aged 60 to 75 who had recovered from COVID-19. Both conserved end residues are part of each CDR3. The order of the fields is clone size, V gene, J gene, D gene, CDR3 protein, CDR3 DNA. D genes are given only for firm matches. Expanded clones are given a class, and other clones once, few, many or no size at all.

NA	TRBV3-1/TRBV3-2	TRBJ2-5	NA	CASRLHGTKVGRETQYF	TGTGCCAGCAGGCTTCACGGGACAAAAGTTGGTAGGGAGACCCAGTACTTC
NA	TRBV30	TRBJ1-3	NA	CAWSVGGLPGNTIYF	TGTGCCTGGAGTGTAGGGGGTCTGCCTGGAAACACCATATATTTT
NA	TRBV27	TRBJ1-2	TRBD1	CASSPHRDRGYGYTF	TGTGCCAGCAGCCCCCACCGGGACAGGGGCTATGGCTACACCTTC
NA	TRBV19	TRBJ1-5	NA	CASRLQQGDNQPQHF	TGTGCCAGTAGACTTCAACAGGGTGACAATCAGCCCCAGCATTTT
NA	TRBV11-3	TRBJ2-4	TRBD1	CASRFTMTTTGTKNIQYF	TGTGCCAGCAGATTTACGATGACGACGACAGGGACAAAAAACATTCAGTACTTC
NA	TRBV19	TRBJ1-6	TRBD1	CASRLQGASTPLHF	TGTGCCAGTAGACTACAGGGGGCAAGTACACCCCTCCACTTT
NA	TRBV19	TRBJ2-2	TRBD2	CASRTGLAGFNTGELFF	TGTGCCAGTAGGACGGGACTAGCGGGGTTCAACACCGGGGAGCTGTTTTTT
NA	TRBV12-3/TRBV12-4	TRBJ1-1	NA	CASSRRDSEAFF	TGTGCCAGCAGTCGCCGGGACTCTGAAGCTTTCTTT
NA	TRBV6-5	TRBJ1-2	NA	CASSYNRDRGGYTF	TGTGCCAGCAGTTACAACAGGGACCGAGGTGGCTACACCTTC
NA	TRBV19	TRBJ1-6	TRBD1	CASSMTGGRDSPLHF	TGTGCCAGTAGTATGACAGGGGGCAGGGATTCACCCCTCCACTTT
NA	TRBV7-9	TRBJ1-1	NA	CASSFTGGGTEAFF	TGTGCCAGCAGCTTCACGGGGGGCGGCACTGAAGCTTTCTTT
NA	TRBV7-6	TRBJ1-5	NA	CASSLDRGNQPQHF	TGTGCCAGCAGCTTAGATCGGGGCAATCAGCCCCAGCATTTT
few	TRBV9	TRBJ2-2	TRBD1	CASSVARGQGAGELFF	TGTGCCAGCAGCGTAGCTAGGGGACAGGGGGCCGGGGAGCTGTTTTTT
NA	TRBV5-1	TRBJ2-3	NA	CASSLERGSTDTQYF	TGCGCCAGCAGCCTGGAGCGAGGGTCCACAGATACGCAGTATTTT
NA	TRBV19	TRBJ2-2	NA	CASTHQRGTLNTGELFF	TGTGCCAGTACCCATCAAAGGGGGACACTCAACACCGGGGAGCTGTTTTTT
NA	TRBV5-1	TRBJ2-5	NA	CASSFAPEETQYF	TGCGCCAGCAGCTTCGCGCCCGAAGAGACCCAGTACTTC
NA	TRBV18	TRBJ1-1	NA	CASSQRGDMNTEAFF	TGTGCCAGCTCACAAAGGGGCGATATGAACACTGAAGCTTTCTTT